This T cell receptor beta chain was recorded in a study of blood T cell repertoires in COVID-19. The CDR3 covers 13 residues. The germline gives CDR1 SGHNT, CDR2 YYREEE (reference sequence). V was cut by 4 bases and J by 3 bases, with 11 bases left in between. Libraries were prepared by immunoSEQ multiplex PCR; TCRdb keeps only in-frame clonotypes and omits some of them. The sample includes roughly 330,000 clones, around 88% of them seen just once. This receptor was obtained from a woman aged 50 to 65 with acute or convalescent COVID-19. This sequence joins TRBV5-4 and TRBJ2-7; D remains ambiguous. Sequencing was done on a sample of peripheral blood. The CDR3 is CASSTDTDYEQYF. DNA of the CDR3: TGTGCCAGCAGCACTGACACGGACTACGAGCAGTACTTC.